Listed below are T cell receptor beta chains from one sample, sequenced in a study of blood T cell repertoires in COVID-19. Using immunoSEQ multiplex PCR, the repertoire was profiled, and TCRdb retains in-frame clones only, with some absent. The sample shows about 280,000 clones, more than 85% of them seen only once. Sequencing input: PBMCs or T cells enriched from blood (not recorded which). Every receptor here comes from a man aged 40-49 years who had been exposed to COVID-19. CDR3s include the opening cysteine and the closing phenylalanine or tryptophan. D genes are given only for firm matches. A row's size may be missing; if present it is once, few, many or a size class.

size: NA; D: TRBD1; J: TRBJ2-7; V: TRBV27; CDR3: CASSLGTGAYEQYF; DNA: TGTGCCAGCAGTTTAGGGACAGGCGCCTACGAGCAGTACTTC
size: NA; D: TRBD2; J: TRBJ2-7; V: TRBV3-1/TRBV3-2; CDR3: CASSQGTSRDYEQYF; DNA: TGTGCCAGCAGCCAAGGGACTAGCCGTGACTACGAGCAGTACTTC
size: few; D: TRBD1; J: TRBJ2-7; V: TRBV7-3; CDR3: CASSVGGQGHEQYF; DNA: TGTGCCAGCAGCGTAGGGGGACAGGGGCACGAGCAGTACTTC
size: NA; D: TRBD1; J: TRBJ1-2; V: TRBV7-2; CDR3: CASSLGRGYSGGHGYTF; DNA: TGTGCCAGCAGCTTAGGTCGAGGATATTCAGGGGGCCATGGCTACACCTTC
size: once; D: TRBD1; J: TRBJ2-5; V: TRBV30; CDR3: CAWSSLTGGQETQYF; DNA: TGTGCCTGGAGTTCTCTGACAGGGGGCCAAGAGACCCAGTACTTC
size: once; D: TRBD1; J: TRBJ1-1; V: TRBV20-1; CDR3: CSASPSSGGEAFF; DNA: TGCAGTGCTAGTCCCTCATCAGGGGGAGAAGCTTTCTTT
size: NA; D: TRBD2; J: TRBJ2-1; V: TRBV6-5; CDR3: CASSYSWTSGDNEQFF; DNA: TGTGCCAGCAGTTACTCGTGGACTAGCGGGGACAATGAGCAGTTCTTC
size: NA; D: TRBD2; J: TRBJ2-1; V: TRBV3-1/TRBV3-2; CDR3: CASSGTSGRSEQFF; DNA: TGTGCCAGCAGCGGGACTAGCGGGAGGAGTGAGCAGTTCTTC
size: NA; D: NA; J: TRBJ2-2; V: TRBV11-2; CDR3: CASSLQGGTGELFF; DNA: TGTGCCAGCAGCTTACAGGGGGGCACCGGGGAGCTGTTTTTT
size: NA; D: TRBD1; J: TRBJ1-2; V: TRBV25-1; CDR3: CASWGQGNYGYTF; DNA: TGTGCCAGTTGGGGACAGGGGAACTATGGCTACACCTTC